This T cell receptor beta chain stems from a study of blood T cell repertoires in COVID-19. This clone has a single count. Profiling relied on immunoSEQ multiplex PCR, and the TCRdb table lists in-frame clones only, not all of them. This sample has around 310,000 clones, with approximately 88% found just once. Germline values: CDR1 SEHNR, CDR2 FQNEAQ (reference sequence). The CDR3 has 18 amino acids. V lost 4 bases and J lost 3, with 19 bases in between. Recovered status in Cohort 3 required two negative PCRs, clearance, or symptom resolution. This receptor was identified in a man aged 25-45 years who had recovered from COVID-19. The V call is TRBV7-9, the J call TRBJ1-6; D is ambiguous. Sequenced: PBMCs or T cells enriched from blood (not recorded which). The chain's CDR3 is CASSSVEFAIIYNSPLHF. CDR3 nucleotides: TGTGCCAGCAGCTCCGTCGAATTTGCGATAATCTATAATTCACCCCTCCACTTT.